This TCR beta chain was sequenced in a study of blood T cell repertoires in COVID-19. This table comes from immunoSEQ multiplex PCR, and its TCRdb copy is limited to in-frame clones, with some not included. Of more than 200,000 clones detected, approximately 90% appear once; the ten largest clones hold around 6.6%. This CDR3 is built from 15 residues. CDR1 LNHDA and CDR2 SQIVND come from the germline V gene (reference sequence). Trimming left V 7 bases short and J 4 bases short, with 16 bases between. This clone has only one observation. Sequencing was done on a sample of peripheral blood. The chain employs TRBV19 and TRBJ2-2; possibly TRBD1 for D (7 bases). This TCR was sampled from a woman under 40 with COVID-19, enrolled during active disease. CDR3 in DNA: TGTGCCAGTAAGGCGGCAGGGGGGATCACCGGGGAGCTGTTTTTT. Amino acids: CASKAAGGITGELFF. The complete variable domain, with remaining parts taken from reference TRBV19 and TRBJ2-2, reads DGGITQSPKYLFRKEGQNVTLSCEQNLNHDAMYWYRQDPGQGLRLIYYSQIVNDFQKGDIAEGYSVSREKKESFPLTVTSAQKNPTAFYLCASKAAGGITGELFFGEGSRLTVL.